Shown below are 8 T cell receptor beta chains from a single sample sequenced in a study of T cell changes during pregnancy in multiple sclerosis. Profiling relied on immunoSEQ multiplex PCR, and the TCRdb table lists in-frame clones only, not all of them. The sample includes about 32,000 clones, roughly 89% seen only once; the top ten take less than 6%. The source was CD8+ T cells from peripheral blood mononuclear cells, collected in the first trimester of pregnancy. The receptors were sampled from a female donor with multiple sclerosis, enrolled in a pregnancy study.

This clone was seen only a few times. The chain employs TRBV12-2 and TRBJ1-5; the table's D call, TRBD1, was not checked against the DNA. TRBV12-2 is a recognized pseudogene. This CDR3 contains 16 residues. The DNA for the CDR3 is TGTGCAAGTCGCTTAGAGGGGCCCCGAGGCAATCAGCCCCAGCATTTT. Amino acids: CASRLEGPRGNQPQHF.

This chain uses TRBV29-1 with TRBJ2-3, with D possibly matching TRBD1 (6 bases). This CDR3 is built from 16 residues. The V end lost 2 bases, the J end lost 2 bases, and 17 bases lay between the germline ends. CDR1 is SQVTM, CDR2 ANQGSEA, per germline. The CDR3 protein is CSVEQTGLNPTDTQYF. The CDR3 DNA is TGCAGCGTTGAACAGACAGGTTTAAACCCCACAGATACGCAGTATTTT.

The chain recombines TRBV29-1 with TRBJ1-5; 7 bases line up with TRBD1. After removal of 4 bases from V and 0 bases from J, the junction contained 9 bases not matched to a gene. In germline, CDR1 is SQVTM, CDR2 ANQGSEA. This CDR3 has 16 residues. CDR3: CSVAQGVGNSNQPQHF. The CDR3, as DNA: TGCAGCGTTGCCCAGGGGGTAGGTAATAGCAATCAGCCCCAGCATTTT. Full variable domain (rest looked up from reference TRBV29-1 and TRBJ1-5): SAVISQKPSRDICQRGTSLTIQCQVDSQVTMMFWYRQQPGQSLTLIATANQGSEATYESGFVIDKFPISRPNLTFSTLTVSNMSPEDSSIYLCSVAQGVGNSNQPQHFGDGTRLSIL.

V usage is TRBV11-2 and J usage is TRBJ2-1; D unclear. Deletions cut 4 bases from V and 9 bases from J, with 10 bases between. The CDR3 has 12 amino acids. Germline assignment: CDR1 SGHAT and CDR2 FQNNGV. The CDR3 here is CASSYHFCEQFF. The DNA for the CDR3 is TGTGCCAGCAGCTATCATTTTTGTGAGCAGTTCTTC.

V usage is TRBV15 and J usage is TRBJ2-1; 14 bases are a match to TRBD2. The CDR3 covers 16 residues. V was clipped by 5 bases and J by 9 bases; unmatched bases: 9. Germline-derived CDR1 and CDR2 are LNHNV and YYDKDF (reference sequence). CDR3 sequence: CATSEWGLAGVTEQFF. The CDR3 bases are TGTGCCACCAGCGAATGGGGACTAGCGGGAGTCACTGAGCAGTTCTTC.

The chain combines TRBV10-3 with TRBJ2-7, with a possible D match to TRBD1 (6 bases). The germline V and J ends were trimmed by 0 bases and 9 bases, with 6 bases remaining between them. The CDR3 is 11 residues long. Germline CDR1 ENHRY, CDR2 SYGVKD. This chain's CDR3 is CAISESGGQYF. The CDR3 coding sequence is TGTGCCATCAGTGAGTCAGGGGGGCAGTACTTC.

V and J are TRBV28 and TRBJ2-3, with a tentative D call TRBD1 (5 bases). Germline-derived CDR1 and CDR2 are MDHEN and SYDVKM. There are 15 residues in the CDR3. With 6 bases removed from V and 1 base from J, the gap between germline ends came to 14 bases. The CDR3 coding sequence is TGTGCCAGCAGGAGAGACAGAGAACGCACAGATACGCAGTATTTT. Encoded protein: CASRRDRERTDTQYF.

This chain joins TRBV27 and TRBJ2-7, with 9 bases identical to TRBD2. The CDR3 loop spans 17 amino acids. V was pared by 3 bases and J by 0 bases, with 9 bases of the junction left unmatched. From germline, CDR1 is MNHEY and CDR2 SMNVEV (reference sequence). The CDR3 spells CASSLGASGTSSYEQYF. CDR3 sequence (DNA): TGTGCCAGCAGTTTGGGGGCTAGCGGGACTAGCTCCTACGAGCAGTACTTC.